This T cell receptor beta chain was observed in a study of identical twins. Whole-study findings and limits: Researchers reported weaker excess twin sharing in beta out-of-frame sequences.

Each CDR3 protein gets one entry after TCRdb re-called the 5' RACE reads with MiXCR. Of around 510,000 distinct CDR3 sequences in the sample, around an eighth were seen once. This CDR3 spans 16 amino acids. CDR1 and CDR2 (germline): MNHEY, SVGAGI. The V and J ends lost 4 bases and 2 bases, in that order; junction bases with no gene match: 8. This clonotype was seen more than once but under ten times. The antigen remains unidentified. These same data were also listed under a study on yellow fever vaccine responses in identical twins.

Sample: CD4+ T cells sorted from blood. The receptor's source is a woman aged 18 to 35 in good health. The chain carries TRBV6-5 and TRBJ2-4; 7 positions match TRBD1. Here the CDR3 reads CASSSVTGKSKNIQYF. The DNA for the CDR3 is TGTGCCAGCAGTTCCGTGACAGGGAAATCCAAAAACATTCAGTACTTC.